This TCR beta chain was obtained from a study of CD8 T cells in Susac syndrome. Random hexamers were used to reverse transcribe roughly 0.5 to 1 ug of RNA. TCR beta CDR3 was amplified by immunoSEQ multiplex PCR. This amplification extended across 54 Vbeta and 13 Jbeta segments. TCRdb reprocessed the immunoSEQ multiplex PCR reads via MiXCR and lists one record per CDR3 protein. The top ten clones hold under 0.15% of a sample with about 430,000 distinct CDR3 sequences, about 85% of them seen once. This clonotype came up a few times. V lost 0 bases and J 3 bases, leaving 2 bases between the germline ends. Per germline, CDR1 MDHEN and CDR2 SYDVKM. The length of the CDR3 is 12 residues.

Sequenced input: CD8+ T cells from PBMCs. The receptor comes from a human donor with multiple sclerosis. The chain has TRBV28 and TRBJ1-1; no clear D. CDR3 in DNA: TGTGCCAGCAGTTTATGGGACACTGAAGCTTTCTTT. It specifies CASSLWDTEAFF.